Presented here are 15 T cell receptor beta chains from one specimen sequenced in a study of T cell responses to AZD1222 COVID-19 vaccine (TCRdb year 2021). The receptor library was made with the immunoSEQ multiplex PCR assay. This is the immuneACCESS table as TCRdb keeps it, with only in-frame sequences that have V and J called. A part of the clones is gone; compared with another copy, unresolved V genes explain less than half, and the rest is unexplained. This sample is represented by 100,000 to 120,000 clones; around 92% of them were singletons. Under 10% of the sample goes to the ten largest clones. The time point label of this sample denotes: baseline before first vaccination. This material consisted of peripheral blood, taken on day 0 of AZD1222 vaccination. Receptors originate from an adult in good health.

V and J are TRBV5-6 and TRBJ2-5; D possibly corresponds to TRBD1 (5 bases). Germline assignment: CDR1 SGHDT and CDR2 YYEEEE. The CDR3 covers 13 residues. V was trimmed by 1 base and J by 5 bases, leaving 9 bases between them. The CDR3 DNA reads TGTGCCAGCAGCTTGCAGGGATCGGAGACCCAGTACTTC. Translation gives CASSLQGSETQYF.

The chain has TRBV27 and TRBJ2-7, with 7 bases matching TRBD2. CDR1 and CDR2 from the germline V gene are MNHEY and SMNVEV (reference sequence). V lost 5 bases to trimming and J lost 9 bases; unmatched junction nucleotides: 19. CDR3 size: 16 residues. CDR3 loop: CASSTTGMVGPGGQYF. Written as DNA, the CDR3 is TGTGCCAGCAGTACCACCGGTATGGTCGGACCGGGGGGGCAGTACTTC.

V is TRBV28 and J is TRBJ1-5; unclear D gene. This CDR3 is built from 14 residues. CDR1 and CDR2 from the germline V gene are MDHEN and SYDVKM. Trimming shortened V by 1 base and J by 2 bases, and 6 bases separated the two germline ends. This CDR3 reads CASSLSAGNQPQHF. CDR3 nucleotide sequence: TGTGCCAGCAGTTTATCGGCAGGCAATCAGCCCCAGCATTTT.

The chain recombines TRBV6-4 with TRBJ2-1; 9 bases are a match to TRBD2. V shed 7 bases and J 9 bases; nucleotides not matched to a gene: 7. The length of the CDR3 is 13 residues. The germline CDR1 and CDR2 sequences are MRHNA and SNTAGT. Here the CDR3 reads CASTDPLAGEQFF. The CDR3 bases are TGTGCCAGCACCGACCCACTAGCGGGTGAGCAGTTCTTC.

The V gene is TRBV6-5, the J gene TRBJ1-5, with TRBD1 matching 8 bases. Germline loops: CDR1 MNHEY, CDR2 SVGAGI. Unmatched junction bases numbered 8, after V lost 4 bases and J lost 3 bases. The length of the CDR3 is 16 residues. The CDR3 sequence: CASSSTDRGDNQPQHF. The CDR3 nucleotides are TGTGCCAGCAGTTCAACAGACAGGGGCGACAATCAGCCCCAGCATTTT.

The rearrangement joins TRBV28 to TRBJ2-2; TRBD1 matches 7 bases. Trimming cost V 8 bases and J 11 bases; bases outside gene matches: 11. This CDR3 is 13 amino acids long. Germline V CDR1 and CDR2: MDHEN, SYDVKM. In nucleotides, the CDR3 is TGTGCCAGCGGGGGACAGAAGGGCTTCGAGCTGTTTTTT. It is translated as CASGGQKGFELFF.

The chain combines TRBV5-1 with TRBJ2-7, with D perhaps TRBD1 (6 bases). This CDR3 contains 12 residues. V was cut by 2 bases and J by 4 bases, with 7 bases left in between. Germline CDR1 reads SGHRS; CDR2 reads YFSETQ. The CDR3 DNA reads TGCGCCAGCAGCTTACAGGGTTACGAGCAGTACTTC. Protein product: CASSLQGYEQYF. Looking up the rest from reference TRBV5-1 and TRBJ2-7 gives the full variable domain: KAGVTQTPRYLIKTRGQQVTLSCSPISGHRSVSWYQQTPGQGLQFLFEYFSETQRNKGNFPGRFSGRQFSNSRSEMNVSTLELGDSALYLCASSLQGYEQYFGPGTRLTVT.

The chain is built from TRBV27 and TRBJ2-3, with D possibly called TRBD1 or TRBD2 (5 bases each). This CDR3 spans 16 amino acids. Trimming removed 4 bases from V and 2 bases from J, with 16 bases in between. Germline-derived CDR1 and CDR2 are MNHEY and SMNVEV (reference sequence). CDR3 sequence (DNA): TGTGCCAGCAGTTCGACAGCTGGACTTTTCACAGATACGCAGTATTTT. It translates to CASSSTAGLFTDTQYF.

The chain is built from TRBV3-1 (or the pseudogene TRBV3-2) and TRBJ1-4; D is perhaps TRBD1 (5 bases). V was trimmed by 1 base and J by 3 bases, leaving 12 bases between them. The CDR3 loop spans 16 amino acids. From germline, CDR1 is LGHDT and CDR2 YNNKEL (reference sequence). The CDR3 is CASSQVGVGANEKLFF. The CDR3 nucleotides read TGTGCCAGCAGCCAAGTAGGGGTCGGGGCTAATGAAAAACTGTTTTTT.

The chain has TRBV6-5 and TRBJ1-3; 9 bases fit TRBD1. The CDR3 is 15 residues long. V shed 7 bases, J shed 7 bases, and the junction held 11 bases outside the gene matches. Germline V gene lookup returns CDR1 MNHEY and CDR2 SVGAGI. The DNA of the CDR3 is TGTGCCAGCATTAACCCGGGGACAGGGTGGAACACCATATATTTT. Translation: CASINPGTGWNTIYF.

The CDR3 spells CASSERPSGTQYF. CDR3 coding DNA: TGTGCCAGCAGTGAAAGGCCGTCAGGGACCCAGTACTTC. The chain combines TRBV2 with TRBJ2-5; no clear D gene. This CDR3 region has 13 residues. Germline V gene lookup returns CDR1 SNHLY and CDR2 FYNNEI. V lost 2 bases, J lost 7 bases, and 11 bases lay in between.

Written as DNA, the CDR3 is TGTGCCAGCAGCTTAGAGTCGCGGGGGCAAGAGACCCAGTACTTC. Translating gives CASSLESRGQETQYF. The rearrangement uses TRBV7-6 and TRBJ2-5; 7 nucleotides align to TRBD2. The CDR3 length is 15 residues. The trim removed 1 base at V and 2 bases at J, leaving 4 bases unmatched. CDR1 is SGHVS and CDR2 is FNYEAQ in the germline V gene.

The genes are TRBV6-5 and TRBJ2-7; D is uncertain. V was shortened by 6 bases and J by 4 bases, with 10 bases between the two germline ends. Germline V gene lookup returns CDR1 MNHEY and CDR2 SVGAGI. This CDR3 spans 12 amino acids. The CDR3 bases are TGTGCCAGCAGGTCCCCCACATACGAGCAGTACTTC. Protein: CASRSPTYEQYF.

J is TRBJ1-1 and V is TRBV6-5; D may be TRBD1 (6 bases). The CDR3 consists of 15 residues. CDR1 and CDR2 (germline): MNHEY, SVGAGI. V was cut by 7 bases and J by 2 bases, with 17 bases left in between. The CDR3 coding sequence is TGTGCCAGCATAAACAGGGTAGGAATAAACACTGAAGCTTTCTTT. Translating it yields CASINRVGINTEAFF.

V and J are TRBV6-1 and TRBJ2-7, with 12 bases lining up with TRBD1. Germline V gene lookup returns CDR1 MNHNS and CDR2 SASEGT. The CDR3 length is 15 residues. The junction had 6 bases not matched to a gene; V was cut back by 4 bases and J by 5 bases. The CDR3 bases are TGTGCCAGCAGTGGGATGGGACAGGGGGCCCACGAGCAGTACTTC. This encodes CASSGMGQGAHEQYF.